This T cell receptor (beta chain) emerged from a study of T-cell memory formation after mild COVID-19. Study context: Largely, the TCR clusters proved donor specific. Study outcomes and limitations: Several responding clones turned up in pre-infection memory, indicating that cross-reactive memory may have taken part. Clones contracting day 15 to 85 were balanced CD4/CD8; later expanders leaned CD4+.

The J segment lost 6 bases and the V segment lost 6 bases, leaving 10 bases of the junction unmatched. Germline V gene data show CDR1 as SQVTM and CDR2 as ANQGSEA. The CDR3 consists of 13 residues. After 5'RACE with constant-segment primers, TCR alpha and TCR beta cDNA libraries carrying sample barcodes and UMIs were obtained. TCRdb analysed the 5' RACE reads with MiXCR anew, one entry per CDR3 protein. The data hold about 400,000 distinct CDR3 sequences, with less than 25% observed a single time. This clonotype came up a few times. Its cognate antigen is unknown. Sequenced input: PBMCs or a T cell subset sorted from them (not recorded which). V is TRBV29-1 and J is TRBJ2-7, with 8 bases aligning to TRBD1. This clonotype was sampled from an adult woman who had mild COVID-19 (a few samples of this study predate the infection). Cell type and time point are not known. The CDR3 nucleotides are TGCAGCGTCGCAGGACAGGGAAGCGGCGAGCAGTACTTC. It codes for CSVAGQGSGEQYF.